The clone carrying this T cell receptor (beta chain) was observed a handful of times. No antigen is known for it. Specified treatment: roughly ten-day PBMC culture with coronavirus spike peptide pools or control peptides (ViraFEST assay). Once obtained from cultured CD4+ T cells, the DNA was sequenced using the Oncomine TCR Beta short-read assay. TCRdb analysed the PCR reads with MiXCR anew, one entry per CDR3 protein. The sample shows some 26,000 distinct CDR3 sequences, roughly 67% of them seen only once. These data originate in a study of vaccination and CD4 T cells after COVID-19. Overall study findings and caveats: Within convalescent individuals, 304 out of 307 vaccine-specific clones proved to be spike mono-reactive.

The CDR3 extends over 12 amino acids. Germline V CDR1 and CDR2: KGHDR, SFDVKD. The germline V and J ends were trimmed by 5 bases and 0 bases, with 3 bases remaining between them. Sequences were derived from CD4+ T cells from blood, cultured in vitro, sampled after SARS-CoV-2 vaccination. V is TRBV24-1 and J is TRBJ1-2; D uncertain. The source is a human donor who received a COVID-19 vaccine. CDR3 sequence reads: CATSGPNYGYTF. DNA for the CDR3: TGTGCCACCAGTGGACCTAACTATGGCTACACCTTC.